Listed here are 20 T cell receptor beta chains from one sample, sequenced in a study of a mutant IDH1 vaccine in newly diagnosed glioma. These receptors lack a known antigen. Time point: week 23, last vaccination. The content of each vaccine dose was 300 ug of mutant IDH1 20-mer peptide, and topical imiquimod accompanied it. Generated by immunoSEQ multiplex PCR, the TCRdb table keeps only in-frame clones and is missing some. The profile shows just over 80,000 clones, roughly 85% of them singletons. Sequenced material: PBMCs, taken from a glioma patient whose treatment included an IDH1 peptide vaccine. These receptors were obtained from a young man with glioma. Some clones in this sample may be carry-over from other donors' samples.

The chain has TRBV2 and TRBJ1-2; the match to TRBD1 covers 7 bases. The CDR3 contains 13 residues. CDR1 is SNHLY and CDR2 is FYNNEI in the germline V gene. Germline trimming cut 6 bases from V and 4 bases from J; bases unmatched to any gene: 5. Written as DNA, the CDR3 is TGTGCCAGCAGAGCCGGGACAGTCTATGGCTACACCTTC. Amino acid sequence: CASRAGTVYGYTF.

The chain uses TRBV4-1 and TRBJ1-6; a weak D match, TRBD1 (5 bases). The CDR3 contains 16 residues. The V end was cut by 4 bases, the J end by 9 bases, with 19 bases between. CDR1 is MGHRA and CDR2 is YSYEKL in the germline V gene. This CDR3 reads CASSPWGDLRGSPLHF. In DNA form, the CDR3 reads TGCGCCAGCAGCCCCTGGGGGGACCTTCGGGGTTCACCCCTCCACTTT.

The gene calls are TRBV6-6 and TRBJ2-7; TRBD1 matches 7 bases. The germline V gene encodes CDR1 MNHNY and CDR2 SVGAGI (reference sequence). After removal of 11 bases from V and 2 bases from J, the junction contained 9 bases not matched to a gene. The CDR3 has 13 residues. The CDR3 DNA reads TGTGCCGCCGGGCCAGGGGGTCCCTACGAGCAGTACTTC. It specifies CAAGPGGPYEQYF.

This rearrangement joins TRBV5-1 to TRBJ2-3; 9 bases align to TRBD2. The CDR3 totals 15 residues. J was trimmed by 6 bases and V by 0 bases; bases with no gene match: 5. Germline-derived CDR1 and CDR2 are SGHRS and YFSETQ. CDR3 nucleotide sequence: TGCGCCAGCAGCTTGGCGGCTAGCGGGGCCGATACGCAGTATTTT. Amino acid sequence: CASSLAASGADTQYF.

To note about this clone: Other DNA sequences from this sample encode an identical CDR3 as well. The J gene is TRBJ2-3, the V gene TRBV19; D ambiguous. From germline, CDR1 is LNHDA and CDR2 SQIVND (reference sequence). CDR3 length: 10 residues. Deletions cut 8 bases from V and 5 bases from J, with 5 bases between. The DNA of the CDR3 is TGTGCCAGTGGAAGAGATACGCAGTATTTT. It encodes CASGRDTQYF.

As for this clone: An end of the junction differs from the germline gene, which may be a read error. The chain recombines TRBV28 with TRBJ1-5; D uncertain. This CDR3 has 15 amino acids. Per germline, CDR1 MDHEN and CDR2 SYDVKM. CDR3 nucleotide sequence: TGTGCCAGCAGTCCCCCTGGGGAACGGAATCGGCCCCAGCATTTT. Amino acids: CASSPPGERNRPQHF.

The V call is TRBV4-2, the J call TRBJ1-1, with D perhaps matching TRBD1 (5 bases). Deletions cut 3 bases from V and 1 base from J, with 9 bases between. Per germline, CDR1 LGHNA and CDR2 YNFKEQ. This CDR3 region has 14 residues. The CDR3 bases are TGTGCCAGCAGCCACCGTGGGGGGAACACTGAAGCTTTCTTT. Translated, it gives CASSHRGGNTEAFF.

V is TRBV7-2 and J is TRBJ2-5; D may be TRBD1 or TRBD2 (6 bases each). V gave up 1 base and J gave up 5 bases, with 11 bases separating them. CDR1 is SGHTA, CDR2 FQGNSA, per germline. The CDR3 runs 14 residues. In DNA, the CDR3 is TGTGCCAGCAGCTTAGACCCGGGGGCCGAGACCCAGTACTTC. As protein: CASSLDPGAETQYF.

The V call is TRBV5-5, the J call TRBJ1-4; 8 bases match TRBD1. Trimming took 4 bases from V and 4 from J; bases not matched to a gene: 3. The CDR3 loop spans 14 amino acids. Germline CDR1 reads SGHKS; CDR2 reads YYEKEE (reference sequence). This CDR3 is CASSQGAVNEKLFF. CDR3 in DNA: TGTGCCAGCAGCCAGGGGGCAGTTAATGAAAAACTGTTTTTT.

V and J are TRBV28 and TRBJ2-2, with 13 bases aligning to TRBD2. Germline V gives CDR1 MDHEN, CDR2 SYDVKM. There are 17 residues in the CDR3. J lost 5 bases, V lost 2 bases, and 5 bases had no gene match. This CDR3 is CASSLGGLAGVTGELFF. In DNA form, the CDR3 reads TGTGCCAGCAGTTTAGGAGGACTAGCGGGAGTGACCGGGGAGCTGTTTTTT.

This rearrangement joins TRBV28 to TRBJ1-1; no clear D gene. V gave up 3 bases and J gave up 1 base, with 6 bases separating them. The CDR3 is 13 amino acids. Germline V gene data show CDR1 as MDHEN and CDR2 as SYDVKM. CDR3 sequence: CASSFSGNTEAFF. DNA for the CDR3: TGTGCCAGCAGTTTTAGTGGGAACACTGAAGCTTTCTTT.

The chain's CDR3 is CASSPEGETGGKVEQFF. The CDR3 nucleotides read TGCGCCAGCAGCCCTGAAGGGGAGACGGGGGGGAAGGTTGAGCAGTTCTTC. The chain recombines TRBV4-3 with TRBJ2-1; 8 nucleotides agree with TRBD2. The V segment lost 4 bases and the J segment 9 bases; nucleotides outside the gene matches: 17. This CDR3 has 17 amino acids. From germline, CDR1 is LGHNA and CDR2 YSLEER.

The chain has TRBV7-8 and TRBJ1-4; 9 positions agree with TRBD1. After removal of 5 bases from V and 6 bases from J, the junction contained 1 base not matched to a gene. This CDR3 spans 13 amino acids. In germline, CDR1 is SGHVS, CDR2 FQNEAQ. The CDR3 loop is CASSRTGDEKLFF. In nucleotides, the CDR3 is TGTGCCAGCAGCCGGACAGGGGATGAAAAACTGTTTTTT. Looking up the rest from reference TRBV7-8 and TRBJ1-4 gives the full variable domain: GAGVSQSPRYKVAKRGQDVALRCDPISGHVSLFWYQQALGQGPEFLTYFQNEAQLDKSGLPSDRFFAERPEGSVSTLKIQRTQQEDSAVYLCASSRTGDEKLFFGSGTQLSVL.

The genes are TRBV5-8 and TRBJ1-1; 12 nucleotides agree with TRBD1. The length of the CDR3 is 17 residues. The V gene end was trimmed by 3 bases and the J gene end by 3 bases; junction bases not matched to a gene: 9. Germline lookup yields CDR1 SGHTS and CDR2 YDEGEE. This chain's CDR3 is CASSYRDRGLLDTEAFF. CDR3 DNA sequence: TGTGCCAGCAGCTACCGGGACAGGGGGCTTTTGGACACTGAAGCTTTCTTT.

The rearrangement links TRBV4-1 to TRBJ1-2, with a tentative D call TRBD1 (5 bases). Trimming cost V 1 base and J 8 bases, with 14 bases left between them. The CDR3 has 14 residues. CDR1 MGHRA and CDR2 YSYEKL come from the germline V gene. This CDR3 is CASSQVPGGAGYTF. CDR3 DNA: TGCGCCAGCAGCCAAGTCCCAGGAGGGGCCGGCTACACCTTC.

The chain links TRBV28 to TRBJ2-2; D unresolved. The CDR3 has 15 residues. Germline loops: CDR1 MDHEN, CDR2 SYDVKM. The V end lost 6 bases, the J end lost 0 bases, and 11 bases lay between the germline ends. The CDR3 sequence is CASRVAVSNTGELFF. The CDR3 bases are TGTGCCAGCAGGGTTGCGGTCTCGAACACCGGGGAGCTGTTTTTT.

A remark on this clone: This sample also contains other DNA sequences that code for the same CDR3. The CDR3 spells CASSPPGLTDTQYF. As DNA, the CDR3 is TGTGCCAGCTCACCACCCGGTCTCACAGATACGCAGTATTTT. V gene TRBV18 combines with J gene TRBJ2-3; no reliable D call. V lost 0 bases and J lost 2, with 6 bases in between. The V gene's germline CDR1 is KGHSH and CDR2 LQKENI. There are 14 residues in the CDR3.

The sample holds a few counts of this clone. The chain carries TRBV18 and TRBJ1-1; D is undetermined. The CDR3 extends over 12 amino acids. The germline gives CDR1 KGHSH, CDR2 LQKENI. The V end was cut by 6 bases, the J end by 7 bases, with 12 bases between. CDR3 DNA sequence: TGTGCCAGCTCGCAGGTTCGGGGTGAAGCTTTCTTT. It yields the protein CASSQVRGEAFF. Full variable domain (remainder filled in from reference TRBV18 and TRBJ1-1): NAGVMQNPRHLVRRRGQEARLRCSPMKGHSHVYWYRQLPEEGLKFMVYLQKENIIDESGMPKERFSAEFPKEGPSILRIQQVVRGDSAAYFCASSQVRGEAFFGQGTRLTVV.

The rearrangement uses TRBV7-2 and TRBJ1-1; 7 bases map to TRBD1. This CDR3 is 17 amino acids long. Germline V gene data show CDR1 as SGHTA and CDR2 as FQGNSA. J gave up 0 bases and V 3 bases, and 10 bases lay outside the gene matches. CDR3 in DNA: TGTGCCAGCAGCTTTTACGGTGCCAGGGGGGTGAACACTGAAGCTTTCTTT. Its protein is CASSFYGARGVNTEAFF.

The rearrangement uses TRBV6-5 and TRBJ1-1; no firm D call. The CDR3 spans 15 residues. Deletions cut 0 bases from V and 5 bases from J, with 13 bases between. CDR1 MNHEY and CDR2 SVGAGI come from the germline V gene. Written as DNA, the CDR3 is TGTGCCAGCAGTTACTCGGGCGGAAGCCGGACTGAAGCTTTCTTT. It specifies CASSYSGGSRTEAFF.